The present entry profiles one T cell receptor beta chain with its context. The antigen is undetermined. CDR3 length equals 12 residues. Germline V gives CDR1 MNHNY, CDR2 SVGAGI (reference sequence). V lost 8 bases, J lost 0 bases, and 7 bases lay in between. The data belong to a study of shared clonotypes between healthy human individuals. Study overall: Sampling drew on donors who were a couple of women and a few men aged 18 to 49. Points from the study as a whole: Naive subsets, compared against memory subsets, generally had larger estimated richness values.

Terminally differentiated effector memory CD45RA+ cells were left out of the naive CD8 fraction, which was CD45RO-negative and positively selected for CCR7. The donor cohort consisted entirely of Caucasian adults residing in Nashville, Tennessee. Sequencing was performed with immunoSEQ multiplex PCR; in TCRdb, only in-frame clones are kept and a portion is missing. This table holds about 2.1 million clones, roughly 93% found once. The receptor's source is a man aged 18 to 29 in good health. Some clones in this sample may be carry-over from other donors' samples. This chain uses TRBV6-6 with TRBJ1-1, with D unresolved. The sequenced material came from naive CD8+ T cells from PBMCs. The CDR3 region is CASGRLNTEAFF. The CDR3 coding sequence is TGTGCCAGCGGACGGCTGAACACTGAAGCTTTCTTT.